A selection of T cell receptor beta chains follows, all from one sample in a study of T-cell memory formation after mild COVID-19. TCRdb independently ran MiXCR on the 5' RACE reads; one entry per CDR3 protein. This repertoire shows 80,000 to 130,000 distinct CDR3 sequences, over 8.5% found once; its top ten account for about two fifths. Sequenced material: PBMCs or a T cell subset sorted from them (not recorded which). The origin of the receptors is a man younger than 35 who had mild COVID-19 (a few samples of this study predate the infection). Cell type and time point are not known. Both conserved end residues are part of each CDR3. A D gene is named only where the DNA matches it firmly. Rows give clone size only sometimes, using once, few, many, or a class for an expanded clone.

V gene: TRBV6-5; J gene: TRBJ1-2; clone size: few; D gene: NA; CDR3 DNA: TGTGCCAGCAGCCCCGGGGAGAACTATGGCTACACCTTC; CDR3 protein: CASSPGENYGYTF
V gene: TRBV12-3/TRBV12-4; J gene: TRBJ1-2; clone size: few; D gene: NA; CDR3 DNA: TGTGCCAGCAGTTATACAGGGTTCCATGGCTACACCTTC; CDR3 protein: CASSYTGFHGYTF
V gene: TRBV6-4; J gene: TRBJ2-2; clone size: NA; D gene: NA; CDR3 DNA: TGTGCCAGCAGCGACTCCGGGACAAGTGCCACCGGGGAGCTGTTTTTT; CDR3 protein: CASSDSGTSATGELFF
V gene: TRBV20-1; J gene: TRBJ2-7; clone size: many; D gene: TRBD1; CDR3 DNA: TGCAGTGCTAAGACAGGGGTCGAGCAGTACTTC; CDR3 protein: CSAKTGVEQYF
V gene: TRBV4-1; J gene: TRBJ2-4; clone size: few; D gene: TRBD1; CDR3 DNA: TGCGCCAGCAGCCAGCCCAGACAGGGTTATGGCATTCAGTACTTC; CDR3 protein: CASSQPRQGYGIQYF
V gene: TRBV28; J gene: TRBJ2-1; clone size: few; D gene: NA; CDR3 DNA: TGTGCCAGCAGTTTAGAATGGCGGGGATCCAATGAGCAGTTCTTC; CDR3 protein: CASSLEWRGSNEQFF
V gene: TRBV29-1; J gene: TRBJ1-2; clone size: few; D gene: TRBD1; CDR3 DNA: TGCAGCGTGCCGGGGACAGGGCAACCGCATGGCTATGGCTACACCTTC; CDR3 protein: CSVPGTGQPHGYGYTF
V gene: TRBV7-6; J gene: TRBJ2-1; clone size: many; D gene: NA; CDR3 DNA: TGTGCCAGCAGCCACCACAGGGCCAATGAGCAGTTCTTC; CDR3 protein: CASSHHRANEQFF
V gene: TRBV2; J gene: TRBJ2-3; clone size: many; D gene: NA; CDR3 DNA: TGTGCCAGCAGTGAAGCAGGGGGCACAGATACGCAGTATTTT; CDR3 protein: CASSEAGGTDTQYF
V gene: TRBV4-1; J gene: TRBJ1-1; clone size: few; D gene: NA; CDR3 DNA: TGCGCCAGCAGCCAAGTTGGGGTAGCTGAAGCTTTCTTT; CDR3 protein: CASSQVGVAEAFF
V gene: TRBV7-3; J gene: TRBJ1-5; clone size: NA; D gene: NA; CDR3 DNA: TGTGCCAGCAGCTCCACTCTAGGTCAGCCCCAGCATTTT; CDR3 protein: CASSSTLGQPQHF
V gene: TRBV12-3/TRBV12-4; J gene: TRBJ2-7; clone size: few; D gene: NA; CDR3 DNA: TGTGCCAGCAGTTTAGGTTCAGGTGCCTACGAGCAGTACTTC; CDR3 protein: CASSLGSGAYEQYF
V gene: TRBV5-1; J gene: TRBJ2-3; clone size: NA; D gene: NA; CDR3 DNA: TGCGCCAGCAACGCGGGGGATACGCAGTATTTT; CDR3 protein: CASNAGDTQYF
V gene: TRBV5-4; J gene: TRBJ1-1; clone size: few; D gene: TRBD1; CDR3 DNA: TGTGCCAGCAGCTTGGGGCAGGGGGGGAGGATGAACACTGAAGCTTTCTTT; CDR3 protein: CASSLGQGGRMNTEAFF
V gene: TRBV21-1; J gene: TRBJ2-7; clone size: few; D gene: NA; CDR3 DNA: TGTGCCAGCAGCAAAGCCCTATCGGGACAGGGGCGGTACGAGCAGTACTTC; CDR3 protein: CASSKALSGQGRYEQYF
V gene: TRBV3-1; J gene: TRBJ2-1; clone size: many; D gene: NA; CDR3 DNA: TGTGCCAGCAGCCAGACCCTGACAGTGTACAATGAGCAGTTCTTC; CDR3 protein: CASSQTLTVYNEQFF
V gene: TRBV7-3; J gene: TRBJ2-5; clone size: few; D gene: TRBD1; CDR3 DNA: TGTGCCAGCAGCCGGACAGGGGGCCGACAAGAGACCCAGTACTTC; CDR3 protein: CASSRTGGRQETQYF
V gene: TRBV5-6; J gene: TRBJ2-1; clone size: NA; D gene: TRBD2; CDR3 DNA: TGTGCCAGCAGCTTACAGCGGGGGAGCACCTACAATGAGCAGTTCTTC; CDR3 protein: CASSLQRGSTYNEQFF
V gene: TRBV28; J gene: TRBJ2-1; clone size: NA; D gene: NA; CDR3 DNA: TGTGCCAGCAGTGTACTGGTAGGAGGGGGCGATGAGCAGTTCTTC; CDR3 protein: CASSVLVGGGDEQFF
V gene: TRBV12-5; J gene: TRBJ2-2; clone size: few; D gene: TRBD1; CDR3 DNA: TGTGCTAGTGGTTTCCTACAGGGGGAGTATGGCGGGGAGCTGTTTTTT; CDR3 protein: CASGFLQGEYGGELFF
V gene: TRBV20-1; J gene: TRBJ2-5; clone size: few; D gene: TRBD1; CDR3 DNA: TGCAGGGCCCGGGACAGGGTCCTGGAAGAGACCCAGTACTTC; CDR3 protein: CRARDRVLEETQYF
V gene: TRBV12-3/TRBV12-4; J gene: TRBJ1-1; clone size: NA; D gene: NA; CDR3 DNA: TGTGCCAGCAGCCTCCACGGACGGGAAAACACTGAAGCTTTCTTT; CDR3 protein: CASSLHGRENTEAFF
V gene: TRBV24-1; J gene: TRBJ2-2; clone size: NA; D gene: NA; CDR3 DNA: TGTGCCACCAGATCGAAGGGGGACTTAAACACCGGGGAGCTGTTTTTT; CDR3 protein: CATRSKGDLNTGELFF
V gene: TRBV27; J gene: TRBJ2-1; clone size: NA; D gene: NA; CDR3 DNA: TGTGCCAGCAGTTTAACGGCAGCCTACAATGAGCAGTTCTTC; CDR3 protein: CASSLTAAYNEQFF
V gene: TRBV6-2/TRBV6-3; J gene: TRBJ2-5; clone size: few; D gene: NA; CDR3 DNA: TGTGCCAGCAGTTCGATTGGGCTTCGGAAAGGGAGCGAGACCCAGTACTTC; CDR3 protein: CASSSIGLRKGSETQYF
V gene: TRBV7-9; J gene: TRBJ2-3; clone size: NA; D gene: NA; CDR3 DNA: TGTGCCAGCAGCTTAGGAGGAGGTGGGCCCCTCACAGATACGCAGTATTTT; CDR3 protein: CASSLGGGGPLTDTQYF
V gene: TRBV5-1; J gene: TRBJ2-3; clone size: few; D gene: TRBD2; CDR3 DNA: TGCGCCAACCCCGGCGCGGGGGTGGCAGATACGCAGTATTTT; CDR3 protein: CANPGAGVADTQYF
V gene: TRBV5-1; J gene: TRBJ2-1; clone size: few; D gene: NA; CDR3 DNA: TGCGCCAGCACCGTAGCGACCTCCTACAATGAGCAGTTCTTC; CDR3 protein: CASTVATSYNEQFF
V gene: TRBV5-1; J gene: TRBJ2-5; clone size: few; D gene: TRBD2; CDR3 DNA: TGCGCCAGCAGCCCCGGACTAGATGAGACCCAGTACTTC; CDR3 protein: CASSPGLDETQYF
V gene: TRBV11-2; J gene: TRBJ2-7; clone size: few; D gene: NA; CDR3 DNA: TGTGCCAGCAGCCCCGGTCTGGGTGGCGAGCAGTACTTC; CDR3 protein: CASSPGLGGEQYF
V gene: TRBV11-2; J gene: TRBJ2-1; clone size: NA; D gene: TRBD2; CDR3 DNA: TGTGCCAGCAGCTTAGTAGCTAGCGGACACAATGAGCAGTTCTTC; CDR3 protein: CASSLVASGHNEQFF
V gene: TRBV9; J gene: TRBJ2-2; clone size: NA; D gene: NA; CDR3 DNA: TGTGCCAGCAGCCGGGGACTCGACGAACTCACCGGGGAGCTGTTTTTT; CDR3 protein: CASSRGLDELTGELFF
V gene: TRBV24-1; J gene: TRBJ1-2; clone size: NA; D gene: NA; CDR3 DNA: TGTGCCACCCGATCACCGGGGAACACGAATGGCTACACCTTC; CDR3 protein: CATRSPGNTNGYTF
V gene: TRBV7-3; J gene: TRBJ2-2; clone size: few; D gene: NA; CDR3 DNA: TGTGCCAGCAGCTTACCAGCCGGGGAGCTGTTTTTT; CDR3 protein: CASSLPAGELFF
V gene: TRBV20-1; J gene: TRBJ2-3; clone size: few; D gene: TRBD2; CDR3 DNA: TGCAGTGCTAGAGATTGGCTAGCGGGAGGGACTAGCACAGATACGCAGTATTTT; CDR3 protein: CSARDWLAGGTSTDTQYF
V gene: TRBV5-1; J gene: TRBJ2-7; clone size: NA; D gene: TRBD2; CDR3 DNA: TGCGCCAGCAGCTCGGCGGCTAGCGGTATCTCCTACGAGCAGTACTTC; CDR3 protein: CASSSAASGISYEQYF
V gene: TRBV7-9; J gene: TRBJ2-6; clone size: NA; D gene: TRBD1; CDR3 DNA: TGTGCCAGCATCAAGCTCCTGACAGGGATCCTATCTGGGGCCAACGTCCTGACTTTC; CDR3 protein: CASIKLLTGILSGANVLTF
V gene: TRBV5-5; J gene: TRBJ2-7; clone size: few; D gene: NA; CDR3 DNA: TGTGCCAGCAGCTTGGAGTGGGGCTCCTACGAGCAGTACTTC; CDR3 protein: CASSLEWGSYEQYF
V gene: TRBV29-1; J gene: TRBJ2-3; clone size: NA; D gene: NA; CDR3 DNA: TGCAGCGTTGTCGAGGTCGAGGCAGCGATCACAGATACGCAGTATTTT; CDR3 protein: CSVVEVEAAITDTQYF
V gene: TRBV5-1; J gene: TRBJ2-1; clone size: NA; D gene: NA; CDR3 DNA: TGCGCCAGCAGCTTAGGGCGCCTCTCCTACAATGAGCAGTTCTTC; CDR3 protein: CASSLGRLSYNEQFF
V gene: TRBV7-2; J gene: TRBJ2-5; clone size: NA; D gene: NA; CDR3 DNA: TGTGCCAGCAGCTCGACAGGTCTAGGCGCATTAGGGGAGACCCAGTACTTC; CDR3 protein: CASSSTGLGALGETQYF
V gene: TRBV7-8; J gene: TRBJ2-1; clone size: few; D gene: NA; CDR3 DNA: TGTGCCAGCAGCCCGGCAAGCAGCTCCTACAATGAGCAGTTCTTC; CDR3 protein: CASSPASSSYNEQFF
V gene: TRBV6-5; J gene: TRBJ2-2; clone size: NA; D gene: TRBD2; CDR3 DNA: TGTGCCAGCAGTTACAGACTAGCGGGGGCCACCGGGGAGCTGTTTTTT; CDR3 protein: CASSYRLAGATGELFF
V gene: TRBV7-6; J gene: TRBJ2-1; clone size: few; D gene: NA; CDR3 DNA: TGTGCCAGCAGCTTAGGGTTGAATGAGCAGTTCTTC; CDR3 protein: CASSLGLNEQFF
V gene: TRBV5-4; J gene: TRBJ1-2; clone size: NA; D gene: TRBD1; CDR3 DNA: TGTGCCAGCAGCGGGGGACAGGGGAACTATGGCTACACCTTC; CDR3 protein: CASSGGQGNYGYTF
V gene: TRBV7-2; J gene: TRBJ2-1; clone size: many; D gene: TRBD2; CDR3 DNA: TGTGCCAGCAGCAAACTAGCGTCAAGGTACAATGAGCAGTTCTTC; CDR3 protein: CASSKLASRYNEQFF
V gene: TRBV5-5; J gene: TRBJ2-7; clone size: NA; D gene: NA; CDR3 DNA: TGTGCCAGCAGCTTCTTTACGGAGGGCGAGCAGTACTTC; CDR3 protein: CASSFFTEGEQYF
V gene: TRBV6-5; J gene: TRBJ2-3; clone size: many; D gene: NA; CDR3 DNA: TGTGCCAGCAGTTCGACAGGCGGGCATGGAGATACGCAGTATTTT; CDR3 protein: CASSSTGGHGDTQYF
V gene: TRBV4-1; J gene: TRBJ2-7; clone size: few; D gene: NA; CDR3 DNA: TGCGCCAGCAGCCAAACGTCGGCCAGGGGATACGAGCAGTACTTC; CDR3 protein: CASSQTSARGYEQYF
V gene: TRBV11-2; J gene: TRBJ2-5; clone size: few; D gene: NA; CDR3 DNA: TGTGCCAGCAGGAATCCCGGGACGTCGGACCAAGAGACCCAGTACTTC; CDR3 protein: CASRNPGTSDQETQYF
V gene: TRBV3-1; J gene: TRBJ2-4; clone size: NA; D gene: NA; CDR3 DNA: TGTGCCAGCAGCCAAGTCCAGCTGGGAGGGACACTGAGCCTTCTAGCCAAAAACATTCAGTACTTC; CDR3 protein: CASSQVQLGGTLSLLAKNIQYF
V gene: TRBV9; J gene: TRBJ1-1; clone size: few; D gene: NA; CDR3 DNA: TGTGCCAGCAGCGTAGGGTCAGAAACTCAAGAAGCTTTCTTT; CDR3 protein: CASSVGSETQEAFF
V gene: TRBV27; J gene: TRBJ2-3; clone size: few; D gene: NA; CDR3 DNA: TGTGCCAGCAGGCTACCAGGGGCAGATACGCAGTATTTT; CDR3 protein: CASRLPGADTQYF
V gene: TRBV13; J gene: TRBJ2-1; clone size: NA; D gene: NA; CDR3 DNA: TGTGCCAGCAGCTTAGGACGTTATGGGGCCAATGAGCAGTTCTTC; CDR3 protein: CASSLGRYGANEQFF